One sample yielded the 19 T cell receptor beta chains listed below, sequenced in a study of response to subunit inactivated influenza vaccine. TCRdb independently ran MiXCR on the RT-PCR reads; one entry per CDR3 protein. The data show hundreds of thousands of distinct CDR3 sequences, roughly 12% seen once. The sequenced sample was PBMCs from blood, obtained on the day of vaccination. The origin of the receptors is a man aged 45 to 65 who received an inactivated influenza vaccine.

This clonotype has a handful of counts. The chain is built from TRBV29-1 and TRBJ2-3; 11 nucleotides line up with TRBD2. The CDR3 contains 16 residues. V was clipped by 4 bases and J by 1 base; unmatched bases: 7. Germline CDR1 SQVTM, CDR2 ANQGSEA. Here the CDR3 DNA reads TGCAGCGTTGGACCACTAGCGGGAGCCCGCACAGATACGCAGTATTTT. Amino acid sequence: CSVGPLAGARTDTQYF.

The J gene is TRBJ2-5, the V gene TRBV29-1, with TRBD1 matching 8 bases. The germline V gene has CDR1 SQVTM and CDR2 ANQGSEA. The trim removed 7 bases at V and 5 bases at J, leaving 3 bases unmatched. The length of the CDR3 is 11 residues. In DNA form, the CDR3 reads TGCAGCGGGGGACAGGAGGAGACCCAGTACTTC. Translated: CSGGQEETQYF.

This clonotype has more than one count but fewer than ten. The V and J genes are TRBV6-2 or TRBV6-3 and TRBJ2-1; D is perhaps TRBD1 (5 bases). Germline CDR1 MNHEY, CDR2 SVGEGT. The CDR3 consists of 14 residues. V lost 1 base to trimming and J lost 4 bases, with 8 bases between them. As DNA, the CDR3 is TGTGCCAGCAGTTACTGGGGCGGTTACAATGAGCAGTTCTTC. Translating gives CASSYWGGYNEQFF.

This clonotype has just a few counts. The J gene is TRBJ2-1, the V gene TRBV28; 14 nucleotides align to TRBD2. The CDR3 spans 16 residues. Germline V gives CDR1 MDHEN, CDR2 SYDVKM. Trimming at V came to 6 bases and at J to 9 bases, leaving 10 bases not matched to a gene. The CDR3 DNA follows: TGTGCCAGCAGGGTGAGGGGACTAGCGGGAGTAGGTGAGCAGTTCTTC. Encoded protein: CASRVRGLAGVGEQFF.

This clonotype appeared a few times. The rearrangement uses TRBV5-1 and TRBJ2-5; no reliable D call. The V and J ends lost 4 bases and 5 bases respectively, with 12 bases between them. Germline V gene lookup returns CDR1 SGHRS and CDR2 YFSETQ. This CDR3 has 13 amino acids. The CDR3 bases are TGCGCCAGCAGCGTAAACGACGGGGAGACCCAGTACTTC. Protein sequence: CASSVNDGETQYF.

This clonotype came up a few times. J is TRBJ2-7 and V is TRBV30, with 7 bases identical to TRBD2. J was trimmed by 5 bases and V by 1 base; bases with no gene match: 14. Germline CDR1 is GTSNPN and CDR2 is SVGIG (reference sequence). This CDR3 is 16 amino acids long. CDR3 coding DNA: TGTGCCTGGAGTGCCTTCCTTGTCGGGACTAAAAACGAGCAGTACTTC. This gives the protein CAWSAFLVGTKNEQYF.

This clonotype has a handful of counts. This rearrangement joins TRBV6-5 to TRBJ2-1, with D tentatively TRBD2 (5 bases). Trimming took 2 bases from V and 2 from J, leaving 7 bases between them. The CDR3 contains 14 residues. Germline V gene data show CDR1 as MNHEY and CDR2 as SVGAGI. The CDR3 nucleotides are TGTGCCAGCAGTTACGAGGGTCCCTACAATGAGCAGTTCTTC. Protein product: CASSYEGPYNEQFF.

V gene TRBV4-3 combines with J gene TRBJ2-7; TRBD1 agrees at 8 bases. Trimming took 0 bases from V and 6 from J; bases not matched to a gene: 7. This CDR3 region has 15 residues. Germline values: CDR1 LGHNA, CDR2 YSLEER. The CDR3 spells CASSQDFTGGREQYF. CDR3 nucleotides: TGCGCCAGCAGCCAAGATTTCACAGGGGGACGCGAGCAGTACTTC.

This clonotype has more than one count but fewer than ten. V is TRBV11-2 and J is TRBJ2-5, with 15 bases matching TRBD2. The CDR3 spans 16 residues. The germline V gene has CDR1 SGHAT and CDR2 FQNNGV. Germline trimming cut 5 bases from V and 2 bases from J; bases unmatched to any gene: 3. DNA for the CDR3: TGTGCCAGCAGCATCGGACTAGCGGGGGGGCAAGAGACCCAGTACTTC. Translation: CASSIGLAGGQETQYF. Full variable domain (remainder filled in from reference TRBV11-2 and TRBJ2-5): EAGVAQSPRYKIIEKRQSVAFWCNPISGHATLYWYQQILGQGPKLLIQFQNNGVVDDSQLPKDRFSAERLKGVDSTLKIQPAKLEDSAVYLCASSIGLAGGQETQYFGPGTRLLVL.

The rearrangement uses TRBV20-1 and TRBJ1-6; D not resolved. The CDR3 extends over 13 amino acids. Trimming shortened V by 3 bases and J by 6 bases, and 9 bases separated the two germline ends. In germline, CDR1 is DFQATT, CDR2 SNEGSKA (reference sequence). Written as DNA, the CDR3 is TGCAGTGCTAGGGATCGGATTAATTCACCCCTCCACTTT. Encoded protein: CSARDRINSPLHF.

This clonotype has just a few counts. The chain uses TRBV5-1 and TRBJ1-1; 9 bases match TRBD1. The ends lost 0 bases at V and 2 bases at J; junction bases unmatched: 5. Germline V gene lookup returns CDR1 SGHRS and CDR2 YFSETQ. The CDR3 covers 16 residues. The CDR3 reads CASSLVDRGTNTEAFF. The CDR3 nucleotides are TGCGCCAGCAGCTTGGTGGACAGGGGAACTAACACTGAAGCTTTCTTT.

The CDR3 sequence is CASSYTQGELFF. The CDR3 region has the DNA TGTGCCAGCAGTTACACTCAAGGGGAGCTGTTTTTT. J is TRBJ2-2 and V is TRBV6-5; D not resolved. Germline V gives CDR1 MNHEY, CDR2 SVGAGI. V lost 2 bases to trimming and J lost 8 bases, with 6 bases between them. CDR3 length equals 12 residues.

The chain is built from TRBV5-1 and TRBJ1-2, with 8 bases that match TRBD1. The V gene end was trimmed by 4 bases and the J gene end by 4 bases; junction bases not matched to a gene: 12. CDR3 length: 16 amino acids. In germline, CDR1 is SGHRS, CDR2 YFSETQ. CDR3 sequence reads: CASSAKTGEVSYGYTF. The CDR3 DNA reads as TGCGCCAGCAGCGCCAAGACAGGGGAAGTGAGCTATGGCTACACCTTC.

The V gene is TRBV20-1, the J gene TRBJ1-5; 8 bases agree with TRBD1. Trimming took 3 bases from V and 7 from J; bases not matched to a gene: 8. The CDR3 spans 14 residues. The germline V gene has CDR1 DFQATT and CDR2 SNEGSKA (reference sequence). The CDR3 here is CSARSQGAGQPQHF. The CDR3 nucleotides are TGCAGTGCTAGGTCTCAGGGGGCTGGCCAGCCCCAGCATTTT.

This chain joins TRBV6-2 or TRBV6-3 and TRBJ2-5, with D perhaps matching TRBD1 (5 bases). CDR1 is MNHEY and CDR2 is SVGEGT in the germline V gene. This CDR3 has 14 amino acids. Trimming took 6 bases from V and 2 from J, leaving 13 bases between them. The CDR3 sequence: CASRVTETQETQYF. CDR3 DNA sequence: TGTGCCAGCAGGGTGACAGAGACTCAAGAGACCCAGTACTTC.

The V and J genes are TRBV6-2 or TRBV6-3 and TRBJ1-5; tentatively, D is TRBD1 (6 bases). Germline loops: CDR1 MNHEY, CDR2 SVGEGT. This CDR3 is 19 amino acids long. V was clipped by 1 base and J by 4 bases, with 23 bases between them. The CDR3 sequence is CASSYFRNRDTIRNQPQHF. The DNA of the CDR3 is TGTGCCAGCAGTTACTTCAGGAACCGGGACACAATACGGAATCAGCCCCAGCATTTT.

This clonotype was recorded a few times. CDR3 amino acids: CSARESLETQYF. CDR3 sequence (DNA): TGCAGTGCTAGAGAGAGTTTGGAGACCCAGTACTTC. This chain connects TRBV20-1 to TRBJ2-5; no firm D call. This CDR3 has 12 residues. Germline V gene sequence: CDR1 DFQATT, CDR2 SNEGSKA (reference sequence). V was clipped by 0 bases and J by 5 bases, with 7 bases between them.

J is TRBJ2-7 and V is TRBV5-1; no definite D call. Germline V gene lookup returns CDR1 SGHRS and CDR2 YFSETQ. This CDR3 has 15 amino acids. The V and J ends lost 2 bases and 7 bases respectively, with 19 bases between them. The CDR3 reads CASSLSRVTPTEQYF. The CDR3 region has the DNA TGCGCCAGCAGCTTATCCCGGGTCACTCCGACGGAGCAGTACTTC.

This clonotype was observed a few times. The chain employs TRBV7-8 and TRBJ2-6; no clear D gene. The CDR3 runs 15 residues. Trimming removed 4 bases from V and 0 bases from J, with 7 bases in between. Germline CDR1 reads SGHVS; CDR2 reads FQNEAQ. The CDR3 sequence: CASSSDRSGANVLTF. CDR3 nucleotide sequence: TGTGCCAGCAGCTCCGACCGCTCTGGGGCCAACGTCCTGACTTTC.